One and the same sample provided the 18 T cell receptor beta chains below, sequenced in a study of shared clonotypes between healthy human individuals. Measured with immunoSEQ multiplex PCR; TCRdb has only the in-frame clones, and not every one. The sample has some 100,000 clones; around 65% are singletons. Sequenced material: memory CD8+ T cells sorted from blood. Subset given: CD45RO+ cells pooled with CCR7-negative TemRA cells. These receptor sequences come from a woman aged 25 to 45 in good health.

This sequence joins TRBV2 and TRBJ2-1; 11 bases align to TRBD2. The length of the CDR3 is 14 residues. Germline CDR1 SNHLY, CDR2 FYNNEI. Trimming at V came to 5 bases and at J to 4 bases, leaving 1 base not matched to a gene. The CDR3 DNA reads TGTGCCAGCAGTCTAGCGGGAGGTTACAATGAGCAGTTCTTC. Encoded protein: CASSLAGGYNEQFF.

The V gene is TRBV2, the J gene TRBJ2-3, with D possibly TRBD2 on 5 matching bases. The CDR3 spans 13 residues. Germline CDR1 is SNHLY and CDR2 is FYNNEI. Trimming removed 4 bases from V and 6 bases from J, with 11 bases in between. As DNA, the CDR3 is TGTGCCAGCAGTGGGTTTAGGGAGGATACGCAGTATTTT. Translating it yields CASSGFREDTQYF.

This clone has more than one count but fewer than ten. This sequence joins TRBV12-2 and TRBJ2-1; the tabulated D call, TRBD2, remains unverified against the DNA. TRBV12-2 is noted as a pseudogene. The CDR3 runs 13 residues. The CDR3 loop is CASGFSSYNEQFF. For the CDR3, the DNA is TGTGCAAGCGGGTTCAGCTCCTACAATGAGCAGTTCTTC.

The gene calls are TRBV7-7 and TRBJ2-7, with D tentatively TRBD1 (6 bases). CDR1 and CDR2 (germline): SSHAT, FNYEAQ (reference sequence). The CDR3 length is 14 residues. Trimming removed 5 bases from V and 3 bases from J, with 14 bases in between. The DNA of the CDR3 is TGTGCCAGCAGCCCCCGGGACAAGATCTACGAGCAGTACTTC. This codes for CASSPRDKIYEQYF.

V and J are TRBV2 and TRBJ1-1; D unclear. In germline, CDR1 is SNHLY, CDR2 FYNNEI. The CDR3 spans 15 residues. V was cut by 5 bases and J by 3 bases, with 16 bases left in between. The CDR3: CASSFLPWWHTEAFF. The DNA for the CDR3 is TGTGCCAGCAGTTTCCTCCCTTGGTGGCACACTGAAGCTTTCTTT.

As for this clone: Relative to the germline gene, one junction end is altered; a read error may explain this. DNA of the CDR3: TGCAGTGCCCGACTAGCCGCCCTCTTC. It specifies CSARLAALF. The chain carries TRBV20-1 and TRBJ2-1; 7 nucleotides agree with TRBD2. Germline loops: CDR1 DFQATT, CDR2 SNEGSKA (reference sequence). The CDR3 totals 9 residues.

The chain employs TRBV11-2 and TRBJ2-7, with 13 bases fitting TRBD2. The CDR3 is 16 amino acids. Losses at the gene ends were 5 bases for V and 5 bases for J; bases not matched to a gene: 9. CDR1 SGHAT and CDR2 FQNNGV come from the germline V gene. The CDR3 sequence is CASSARTSGRGNEQYF. Here the CDR3 DNA reads TGTGCCAGCAGCGCCCGAACTAGCGGGAGGGGGAACGAGCAGTACTTC.

This clone was seen once. This chain links TRBV7-3 with TRBJ2-7; D possibly uses TRBD1 or TRBD2 (5 bases each). The CDR3 is 13 amino acids. Per germline, CDR1 SGHTA and CDR2 FQGTGA. Trimming stripped 0 bases from V and 5 bases from J, with 8 bases between. The CDR3 DNA sequence: TGTGCCAGCAGCTTAACAGGGGACCACGAGCAGTACTTC. It encodes CASSLTGDHEQYF.

This sequence joins TRBV4-1 and TRBJ1-1; 8 nucleotides agree with TRBD1. CDR3 length equals 16 residues. V trimming: 1 base; J trimming: 1 base; junction bases outside the gene matches: 5. The V gene's germline CDR1 is MGHRA and CDR2 YSYEKL. The CDR3 protein is CASSQAVGQGNTEAFF. As DNA, the CDR3 is TGCGCCAGCAGCCAAGCTGTCGGACAGGGGAACACTGAAGCTTTCTTT.

This clone was counted only a few times. The chain has TRBV28 and TRBJ1-2; 8 bases align to TRBD1. The CDR3 contains 15 residues. Germline CDR1 reads MDHEN; CDR2 reads SYDVKM. The junction had 10 bases not matched to a gene; V was cut back by 6 bases and J by 4 bases. The CDR3 sequence: CASSPTGQGLYGYTF. The CDR3 DNA reads as TGTGCCAGCAGCCCGACCGGACAGGGTCTCTATGGCTACACCTTC.

This clone was picked up a small number of times. Other DNA sequences in the sample encode the same CDR3. This sequence joins TRBV11-2 and TRBJ2-7; the D gene is possibly TRBD2 (6 bases). Germline lookup yields CDR1 SGHAT and CDR2 FQNNGV. Between the trimmed V and J ends, which lost 5 bases and 3 bases, there was a span of 11 bases. The CDR3 has 13 residues. CDR3 nucleotide sequence: TGTGCCAGCAGCCCGGGACTGAGCTACGAGCAGTACTTC. Residues: CASSPGLSYEQYF.

This clone showed up just a few times. The rearrangement uses TRBV6-6 and TRBJ2-7; tentatively, D is TRBD1 (5 bases). Germline V lookup: CDR1 MNHNY, CDR2 SVGAGI (reference sequence). The length of the CDR3 is 14 residues. V was trimmed by 7 bases and J by 7 bases, leaving 20 bases between them. For the CDR3, the DNA is TGTGCCAGCAATCTCATGGGGCTGAAGGATGAGCAGTACTTC. Protein: CASNLMGLKDEQYF.

Worth noting for this clone: The same CDR3 arises from other DNA sequences in this sample as well. V usage is TRBV15 and J usage is TRBJ2-6; D ambiguous. This CDR3 spans 16 amino acids. Germline V gene data show CDR1 as LNHNV and CDR2 as YYDKDF (reference sequence). The ends were cut back, 0 bases at V and 0 bases at J, with 6 bases in the middle. The CDR3, as DNA: TGTGCCACCAGCAGAGATCGCGGCTCTGGGGCCAACGTCCTGACTTTC. Translation gives CATSRDRGSGANVLTF.

The rearrangement joins TRBV9 to TRBJ2-7, with 10 bases matching TRBD2. Germline CDR1 reads SGDLS; CDR2 reads YYNGEE. J was trimmed by 6 bases and V by 3 bases; bases with no gene match: 6. This CDR3 has 14 amino acids. The CDR3, as DNA: TGTGCCAGCAGCGCCAGCGGGGGGGCGGGCGAGCAGTACTTC. It codes for CASSASGGAGEQYF.

This clone was recorded only once. V usage is TRBV25-1 and J usage is TRBJ2-5, with D unresolved. Germline V gene sequence: CDR1 MGHDK, CDR2 SYGVNS. V shed 4 bases and J shed 2 bases, with 8 bases lying between them. The CDR3 has 13 amino acids. CDR3 nucleotides: TGTGCCAGCAGTGGCCCGGGTCAAGAGACCCAGTACTTC. This sequence encodes CASSGPGQETQYF.

The chain employs TRBV7-6 and TRBJ2-3; possibly TRBD1 for D (5 bases). Deletions cut 1 base from V and 4 bases from J, with 9 bases between. Looked up from germline, CDR1 is SGHVS and CDR2 is FNYEAQ. The CDR3 consists of 14 residues. DNA of the CDR3: TGTGCCAGCAGCTTAGTGCAAGGGGCAGATACGCAGTATTTT. Its translation: CASSLVQGADTQYF.

The rearrangement links TRBV13 to TRBJ2-3; 8 bases map to TRBD2. Germline V gene sequence: CDR1 PRHDT, CDR2 FYEKMQ (reference sequence). The length of the CDR3 is 17 residues. The junction had 8 bases not matched to a gene; V was cut back by 2 bases and J by 1 base. The CDR3 sequence: CASSLRDGREGTDTQYF. CDR3 nucleotide sequence: TGTGCCAGCAGCTTACGGGATGGGCGGGAGGGCACAGATACGCAGTATTTT.

In its sample, this clone was seen a few times. V and J are TRBV30 and TRBJ1-2, with D possibly matching TRBD1 (5 bases). Trimming removed 3 bases at V and 8 bases at J, with 13 bases between. This CDR3 has 12 residues. From germline, CDR1 is GTSNPN and CDR2 SVGIG (reference sequence). CDR3 DNA: TGTGCCTGGAGCCGGCAGGGAGGCGGCTACACCTTC. Protein: CAWSRQGGGYTF. Filled out from reference TRBV30 and TRBJ1-2, the complete variable domain reads SQTIHQWPATLVQPVGSPLSLECTVEGTSNPNLYWYRQAAGRGLQLLFYSVGIGQISSEVPQNLSASRPQDRQFILSSKKLLLSDSGFYLCAWSRQGGGYTFGSGTRLTVV.